Each of the 21 T cell receptor beta chains below was sequenced from the same sample in a study of early T cells in non-severe SARS-CoV-2 infection. TCRdb passed the 5' RACE reads through MiXCR, listing each CDR3 protein once. This sample yields approximately 46,000 distinct CDR3 sequences, of which 9.3% are seen a single time; 14% to 15% belongs to the top ten. Sequencing was performed on whole blood. These receptors all stem from an adult who was a healthcare worker with PCR-confirmed SARS-CoV-2 infection or an uninfected control (not recorded which).

At least ten counts were recorded for this clonotype. The rearrangement uses TRBV11-2 and TRBJ2-3; TRBD1 is a possible D gene (6 bases). Trimming cost V 4 bases and J 0 bases, with 8 bases left between them. Germline V gene lookup returns CDR1 SGHAT and CDR2 FQNNGV. CDR3 length: 14 residues. CDR3 in amino acids: CASSYGQSTDTQYF. The DNA of the CDR3 is TGTGCCAGCAGCTACGGACAGAGCACAGATACGCAGTATTTT. The entire variable domain, with the rest obtained from reference TRBV11-2 and TRBJ2-3, is as follows: EAGVAQSPRYKIIEKRQSVAFWCNPISGHATLYWYQQILGQGPKLLIQFQNNGVVDDSQLPKDRFSAERLKGVDSTLKIQPAKLEDSAVYLCASSYGQSTDTQYFGPGTRLTVL.

This clonotype came up many times. The J gene is TRBJ2-1, the V gene TRBV5-6, with D unresolved. Germline V gene sequence: CDR1 SGHDT, CDR2 YYEEEE. The CDR3 covers 14 residues. V was trimmed by 5 bases and J by 0 bases, leaving 9 bases between them. The CDR3: CASSGVNSYNEQFF. The CDR3 nucleotides are TGTGCCAGCAGTGGGGTCAACTCCTACAATGAGCAGTTCTTC.

This clonotype was seen more than once but under ten times. The chain joins TRBV4-3 to TRBJ2-2; D gene unclear. The CDR3 is 14 amino acids. Germline V gene sequence: CDR1 LGHNA, CDR2 YSLEER. The V end lost 2 bases, the J end lost 6 bases, and 10 bases lay between the germline ends. Here the CDR3 reads CASSQTVVAGELFF. In DNA form, the CDR3 reads TGCGCCAGCAGCCAAACTGTTGTCGCCGGGGAGCTGTTTTTT.

In this sample, this clonotype turned up many times. This sequence joins TRBV7-2 and TRBJ2-1; D is perhaps TRBD1 (5 bases). Per the germline V gene, CDR1 is SGHTA and CDR2 is FQGNSA. There are 16 residues in the CDR3. Trimming pared 5 bases from V and 4 bases from J, leaving 18 bases between. CDR3 DNA: TGTGCCAGCAGCGTAACCCGGAGACAGCTTTACAATGAGCAGTTCTTC. Its protein is CASSVTRRQLYNEQFF.

This clonotype was seen a few times. The genes are TRBV29-1 and TRBJ1-2; unclear D gene. This CDR3 is built from 12 residues. Trimming left V 4 bases short and J 3 bases short, with 9 bases between. The germline V gene encodes CDR1 SQVTM and CDR2 ANQGSEA. This chain's CDR3 is CSVVDSDYGYTF. In DNA form, the CDR3 reads TGCAGCGTTGTCGATAGCGACTATGGCTACACCTTC.

The CDR3 DNA sequence: TGTGCCAGCAGTCGCCCGACAGGGGATAATGAAAAACTGTTTTTT. Translating gives CASSRPTGDNEKLFF. The chain is built from TRBV28 and TRBJ1-4, with 8 bases aligning to TRBD1. Trimming took 5 bases from V and 4 from J; bases not matched to a gene: 6. The CDR3 has 15 residues. CDR1 MDHEN and CDR2 SYDVKM come from the germline V gene.

This clonotype was detected a few times. The chain couples TRBV7-9 to TRBJ2-3; weak D call: TRBD1 (7 bases). V shed 6 bases and J shed 4 bases, with 20 bases lying between them. Germline V gene sequence: CDR1 SEHNR, CDR2 FQNEAQ (reference sequence). The length of the CDR3 is 16 residues. This CDR3 reads CASRRETGSNPDTQYF. The CDR3 coding sequence is TGTGCCAGCAGACGGGAGACAGGGTCAAACCCAGATACGCAGTATTTT.

This clonotype is labeled as medium-sized. The chain carries TRBV12-3 or TRBV12-4 and TRBJ1-1, with D unresolved. The CDR3 totals 13 residues. The V gene lost 3 bases and the J gene lost 2 bases, with 7 bases spanning the gap. CDR3 sequence reads: CASSLAENTEAFF. The CDR3 coding sequence is TGTGCCAGCAGTTTGGCAGAAAACACTGAAGCTTTCTTT.

J is TRBJ1-2 and V is TRBV12-3 or TRBV12-4; D gene uncertain. V lost 6 bases to trimming and J lost 3 bases, with 8 bases between them. The CDR3 extends over 12 amino acids. The CDR3 DNA reads as TGTGCCAGCAGCAACAGTGACTATGGCTACACCTTC. Its translation is CASSNSDYGYTF.

V usage is TRBV5-1 and J usage is TRBJ1-4, with a possible D match to TRBD1 (5 bases). CDR3 length: 15 amino acids. Germline-derived CDR1 and CDR2 are SGHRS and YFSETQ. V dropped 0 bases and J dropped 7 bases, with 13 bases sitting between them. The CDR3 nucleotides are TGCGCCAGCAGCTTGGGGAGGGGCTTTCCTGAAAAACTGTTTTTT. Translation gives CASSLGRGFPEKLFF.

This clonotype appeared a few times. The rearrangement links TRBV6-5 to TRBJ2-2; no clear D. Trimming left V 4 bases short and J 2 bases short, with 8 bases between. This CDR3 is 14 amino acids long. Germline CDR1 reads MNHEY; CDR2 reads SVGAGI. Here the CDR3 DNA reads TGTGCCAGCAGTTCCAGTTTCAACACCGGGGAGCTGTTTTTT. As protein: CASSSSFNTGELFF.

This clonotype appeared many times. The chain carries TRBV25-1 and TRBJ2-5, with 9 bases aligning to TRBD1. CDR1 and CDR2 from the germline V gene are MGHDK and SYGVNS. CDR3 length equals 15 residues. With V trimmed by 5 bases and J by 3 bases, 7 bases remained unmatched. CDR3 protein: CASSQLDRGKETQYF. CDR3 in DNA: TGTGCCAGCAGTCAATTGGACAGGGGTAAAGAGACCCAGTACTTC.

The V gene is TRBV5-5, the J gene TRBJ1-1; weak D call: TRBD1 (5 bases). V was clipped by 1 base and J by 5 bases, with 12 bases between them. Germline CDR1 SGHKS, CDR2 YYEKEE (reference sequence). The length of the CDR3 is 14 residues. CDR3 nucleotide sequence: TGTGCCAGCAGCTTGCGGGGGATCGGGACTGAAGCTTTCTTT. It is translated as CASSLRGIGTEAFF.

The rearrangement uses TRBV9 and TRBJ1-1, with a tentative D call TRBD1 (6 bases). Germline values: CDR1 SGDLS, CDR2 YYNGEE. Trimming pared 1 base from V and 4 bases from J, leaving 20 bases between. This CDR3 region has 17 residues. The CDR3 is CASSVLKTGVGSTEAFF. The DNA of the CDR3 is TGTGCCAGCAGCGTATTGAAGACAGGAGTGGGGAGCACTGAAGCTTTCTTT.

The sample holds many counts of this clonotype. This chain links TRBV6-2 or TRBV6-3 with TRBJ2-1; tentative D call: TRBD2 (5 bases). Germline CDR1 reads MNHEY; CDR2 reads SVGEGT. The CDR3 totals 19 residues. V lost 2 bases and J lost 2, with 22 bases in between. The CDR3 here is CASSYEGVTETITYNEQFF. The CDR3 DNA reads TGTGCCAGCAGTTACGAGGGCGTAACGGAAACCATCACCTACAATGAGCAGTTCTTC.

This clonotype was detected ten times or more. The chain has TRBV13 and TRBJ1-2; perhaps TRBD1 as D (5 bases). Germline V gene data show CDR1 as PRHDT and CDR2 as FYEKMQ (reference sequence). CDR3 length equals 17 residues. Deletions cut 5 bases from V and 2 bases from J, with 21 bases between. CDR3 residues: CASSPSVRSRDNYGYTF. In DNA form, the CDR3 reads TGTGCCAGCAGCCCCTCCGTACGATCACGGGACAACTATGGCTACACCTTC.

The chain couples TRBV7-2 to TRBJ2-5; possibly TRBD2 for D (7 bases). CDR1 and CDR2 (germline): SGHTA, FQGNSA. Trimming took 5 bases from V and 4 from J, leaving 14 bases between them. The CDR3 has 14 residues. CDR3 sequence (DNA): TGTGCCAGCAGCCTCGCGGGGGCCCGAGAGACCCAGTACTTC. Translation: CASSLAGARETQYF.

V gene TRBV10-3 combines with J gene TRBJ2-3, with D perhaps TRBD2 (6 bases). Germline V CDR1 and CDR2: ENHRY, SYGVKD. V was cut by 10 bases and J by 1 base, with 9 bases left in between. CDR3 length equals 12 residues. CDR3 coding DNA: TGTGCCACCGGGACTGGCACAGATACGCAGTATTTT. As protein: CATGTGTDTQYF.

This clonotype occurred a few times. The chain is built from TRBV28 and TRBJ2-7, with TRBD1 matching over 7 bases. J lost 4 bases, V lost 4 bases, and 4 bases had no gene match. The CDR3 is 13 residues long. The germline CDR1 and CDR2 sequences are MDHEN and SYDVKM. In nucleotides, the CDR3 is TGTGCCAGCAGTTCGACAGGGATTTACGAGCAGTACTTC. The encoded protein is CASSSTGIYEQYF.

In this sample, this clonotype turned up many times. The chain carries TRBV15 and TRBJ2-1; 8 nucleotides match TRBD2. Looked up from germline, CDR1 is LNHNV and CDR2 is YYDKDF (reference sequence). This CDR3 has 14 residues. Losses at the gene ends were 3 bases for V and 5 bases for J; bases not matched to a gene: 3. The CDR3 sequence is CATSRGLVDNEQFF. CDR3 DNA sequence: TGTGCCACCAGCAGGGGACTAGTAGACAATGAGCAGTTCTTC.

This clonotype was counted ten times or more. The genes are TRBV12-3 or TRBV12-4 and TRBJ1-5; TRBD1 matches at 8 bases. The CDR3 covers 14 residues. Trimming removed 5 bases from V and 7 bases from J; junction bases left unmatched: 7. The CDR3 bases are TGTGCCAGCAGTCAAAGGACAGGGCACCAGCCCCAGCATTTT. Protein product: CASSQRTGHQPQHF.